Listed below are T cell receptor beta chains from one sample, sequenced in a study of CD8 T cells in ankylosing spondylitis. MiXCR, applied by TCRdb to the 5' RACE reads, yields one record per CDR3 protein. The table shows about 700,000 distinct CDR3 sequences, with around 20% occurring only once. The material sequenced was blood, either unsorted or a sorted T cell fraction (not recorded which). The receptors come from a male donor with ankylosing spondylitis. CDR3s include the opening cysteine and the closing phenylalanine or tryptophan. Fields, in order: J gene, V gene, CDR3 protein.

>TRBJ2-6|TRBV5-1
CASSLSDSFSGANVLTF
>TRBJ2-5|TRBV14
CASSQERKSFGQETQYF
>TRBJ2-1|TRBV13
CASSLYRNNEQFF
>TRBJ2-4|TRBV11-2
CASSYRGREAKNIQYF
>TRBJ2-5|TRBV7-6
CASSPQPGKQETQYF
>TRBJ2-7|TRBV5-1
CASSLGGHNEAYEQYF
>TRBJ2-1|TRBV4-3
CASSQVGTGVKFF
>TRBJ1-1|TRBV29-1
CSVDSRTVTGTEAFF
>TRBJ2-1|TRBV7-9
CASSHVDPNEQFF
>TRBJ2-3|TRBV27
CASSLWAGTSGGAGADTQYF
>TRBJ2-7|TRBV12-3/TRBV12-4
CASRNTGGGYYEQYF
>TRBJ2-6|TRBV5-1
CASSLKDGISGANVLTF
>TRBJ2-3|TRBV5-6
CASTLGGADTQYF
>TRBJ2-3|TRBV5-1
CASSPPLTGDTDTQYF
>TRBJ2-3|TRBV15
CATSLAGYLDTQYF
>TRBJ1-1|TRBV12-3/TRBV12-4
CASSLLPKDHRDTEAFF
>TRBJ2-5|TRBV9
CASSVQGAETQYF
>TRBJ2-3|TRBV5-1
CASSLAFSGTGGDTQYF
>TRBJ2-7|TRBV20-1
CSARRNEQYF
>TRBJ2-4|TRBV20-1
CSAIKQGIAKNIQYF
>TRBJ1-1|TRBV7-9
CASSLTPTGLNTEAFF
>TRBJ2-2|TRBV27
CASSGRGGTGELFF
>TRBJ2-5|TRBV30
CAWSVLSPEAQYF
>TRBJ2-2|TRBV6-5
CASSDLPGELFF
>TRBJ1-3|TRBV7-6
CASSTGTAGNTIYF
>TRBJ2-2|TRBV20-1
CSAYRNPGELFF
>TRBJ2-1|TRBV6-1
CASSAPGTGVGNEQFF
>TRBJ1-2|TRBV12-3/TRBV12-4
CASSFRQNYGYTF
>TRBJ2-5|TRBV11-1
CASSLFLGTDGGPGETQYF
>TRBJ2-2|TRBV2
CASSAKGTRFGELFF
>TRBJ1-1|TRBV29-1
CSVDRPRTNTEAFF
>TRBJ2-7|TRBV20-1
CSASLGQGVTYEQYF
>TRBJ2-1|TRBV20-1
CRTGQTNEQFF
>TRBJ2-7|TRBV27
CASSPRLAGYSYEQYF
>TRBJ1-4|TRBV5-1
CASSNTGSREKLFF
>TRBJ2-1|TRBV28
CASSFPTSTINNEQFF
>TRBJ2-2|TRBV12-3/TRBV12-4
CASSFATGSSGELFF
>TRBJ1-1|TRBV7-9
CASASGASSMNTEAFF
>TRBJ2-3|TRBV6-1
CASRRGTSGDTQYF
>TRBJ2-5|TRBV5-5
CASSSTVAGGIETQYF
>TRBJ2-1|TRBV7-9
CASSLVTTGKGHEQFF
>TRBJ2-1|TRBV13
CASSLGTGLALQFF
>TRBJ1-5|TRBV12-3/TRBV12-4
CASSLDGQGARQPQHF
>TRBJ2-7|TRBV4-1
CASSQDPRGWVYEQYF
>TRBJ2-3|TRBV12-5
CASGLKAGSTDTQYF
>TRBJ2-1|TRBV20-1
CSARRGKGKNEQFF
>TRBJ2-7|TRBV11-2
CASSLGRGLSGSGVEQYF
>TRBJ1-2|TRBV7-2
CASSFSEQVDGYGYTF
>TRBJ2-1|TRBV12-3/TRBV12-4
CASSPRDSSNEQFF